These T cell receptor beta chains were read from a single sample in a study of PD-L1 blockade in urothelial cancer. Sequenced by immunoSEQ multiplex PCR; TCRdb stores in-frame clones only, minus some. The profile covers roughly 43,000 clones, with 65% to 85% appearing a single time and 15% to 20% taken by the ten largest. The specimen was PBMCs, collected around atezolizumab (anti-PD-L1) treatment. All receptors derive from a man in his 60s with urothelial cancer. The CDR3 runs from the conserved cysteine through the conserved F or W. A D gene is named only where the DNA matches it firmly. For some rows the clone size is stated as once, few or many, or as a class when expanded; others skip it.

clone size,CDR3 length,V gene,D gene,J gene,CDR3 DNA,CDR3 protein
.,18,TRBV18,TRBD2,TRBJ2-7,TGTGCCAGCTCGCCGGGGACTAGCGGGAGTGGCGCCTCCTACGAGCAGTACTTC,CASSPGTSGSGASYEQYF
few,16,TRBV7-9,.,TRBJ2-3,TGTGCCAGCAGCTTATATCTAGGGGGAGCCTCAGATACGCAGTATTTT,CASSLYLGGASDTQYF
.,12,TRBV7-2,.,TRBJ1-2,TGTGCGGTCGGGGATTACGGCTATGGCTACACCTTC,CAVGDYGYGYTF
.,12,TRBV5-1,.,TRBJ2-3,TGCGCCAGCAGCGTCGGTATTGATACGCAGTATTTT,CASSVGIDTQYF
few,15,TRBV4-1,.,TRBJ2-7,TGCGCCAGCAGCCAAGAACAGGGGAGGACCTACGAGCAGTACTTC,CASSQEQGRTYEQYF
.,15,TRBV10-2,.,TRBJ2-1,TGCGCCAGCAGTGATTCCGGTTTCTCCTACAATGAGCAGTTCTTC,CASSDSGFSYNEQFF
.,12,TRBV6-5,.,TRBJ2-3,TGTGCCGCCCAGGGGAGCACAGATACGCAGTATTTT,CAAQGSTDTQYF
.,12,TRBV2,.,TRBJ2-5,TGTGCCAGCGTACTATCGCAAGAGACCCAGTACTTC,CASVLSQETQYF
.,14,TRBV28,.,TRBJ1-1,TGTGCCAGCAGTATACTACCAGGGGATGGTGAAGCTTTCTTT,CASSILPGDGEAFF
few,17,TRBV7-2,TRBD2,TRBJ2-2,TGTGCCAGCAGGTCCACTAGCGGGAGATCGAACACCGGGGAGCTGTTTTTT,CASRSTSGRSNTGELFF
few,16,TRBV5-1,TRBD1,TRBJ2-7,TGCGCCAGCAGCGCCCCGGACAGGGGGAGCTCCTACGAGCAGTACTTC,CASSAPDRGSSYEQYF
.,15,TRBV2,.,TRBJ1-5,TGTGCCAGCAGTGAGTCTCGTGCGGGTAATCAGCCCCAGCATTTT,CASSESRAGNQPQHF
many,15,TRBV2,TRBD2,TRBJ2-1,TGTGCCAGCAGGAGGGGAGCGGGAGGTTACAATGAGCAGTTCTTC,CASRRGAGGYNEQFF
.,14,TRBV28,.,TRBJ1-3,TGTGCCAGCAGTTTTTTCCAGGGCGGAAACACCATATATTTT,CASSFFQGGNTIYF
.,16,TRBV5-1,TRBD1,TRBJ2-7,TGCGCCAGCAGCTTGGGTGGGACAGCCATTACCTACGAGCAGTACTTC,CASSLGGTAITYEQYF
.,14,TRBV11-2,.,TRBJ2-7,TGTGCCAGCAGCTTAGAGGGGGCGGCCTACGAGCAGTACTTC,CASSLEGAAYEQYF
.,12,TRBV10-3,.,TRBJ2-7,TGTGCCATCAGCGCAGGGGTATACGAGCAGTACTTC,CAISAGVYEQYF
.,16,TRBV19,TRBD1,TRBJ2-6,TGTGCCAGTAGTGGGCGGACAGGGGCTGGGGCCAACGTCCTGACTTTC,CASSGRTGAGANVLTF
.,13,TRBV6-1,TRBD1,TRBJ2-7,TGTGCCAGCTGGACAGGGGCCCCCTACGAGCAGTACTTC,CASWTGAPYEQYF
.,14,TRBV5-1,TRBD1,TRBJ1-1,TGCGCCAGCAGCTCCTCGGACAGGGAGACTGAAGCTTTCTTT,CASSSSDRETEAFF
.,15,TRBV9,.,TRBJ1-1,TGTGCCAGCAGCGAGAGTGAGACAGGGAACACTGAAGCTTTCTTT,CASSESETGNTEAFF
.,15,TRBV6-5,TRBD1,TRBJ2-5,TGTGCCAGCAGCTACGGGGGACAGGGTGGGGAGACCCAGTACTTC,CASSYGGQGGETQYF